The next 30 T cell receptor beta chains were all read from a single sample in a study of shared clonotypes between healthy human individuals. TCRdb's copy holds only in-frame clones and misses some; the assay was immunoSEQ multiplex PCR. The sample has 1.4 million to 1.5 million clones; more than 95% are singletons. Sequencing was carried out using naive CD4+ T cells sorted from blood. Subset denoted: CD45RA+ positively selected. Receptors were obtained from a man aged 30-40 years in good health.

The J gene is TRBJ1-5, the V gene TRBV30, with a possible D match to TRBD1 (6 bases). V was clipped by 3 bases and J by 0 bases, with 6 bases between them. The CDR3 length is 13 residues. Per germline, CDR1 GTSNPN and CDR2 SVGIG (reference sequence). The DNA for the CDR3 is TGTGCCTGGAGGGACAGTAGCAATCAGCCCCAGCATTTT. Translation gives CAWRDSSNQPQHF.

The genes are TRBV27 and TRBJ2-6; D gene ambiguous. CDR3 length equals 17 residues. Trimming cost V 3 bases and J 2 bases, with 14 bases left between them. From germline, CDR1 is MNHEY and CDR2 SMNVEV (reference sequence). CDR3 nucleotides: TGTGCCAGCAGTTTCTCCTCAGTCGGAACTGGGGCCAACGTCCTGACTTTC. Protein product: CASSFSSVGTGANVLTF.

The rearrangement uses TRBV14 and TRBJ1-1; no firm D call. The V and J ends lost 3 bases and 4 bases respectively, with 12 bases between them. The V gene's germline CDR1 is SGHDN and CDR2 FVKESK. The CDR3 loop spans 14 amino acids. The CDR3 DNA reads TGTGCCAGCAGCCAGTCAGGACGCCGCACTGAAGCTTTCTTT. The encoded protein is CASSQSGRRTEAFF.

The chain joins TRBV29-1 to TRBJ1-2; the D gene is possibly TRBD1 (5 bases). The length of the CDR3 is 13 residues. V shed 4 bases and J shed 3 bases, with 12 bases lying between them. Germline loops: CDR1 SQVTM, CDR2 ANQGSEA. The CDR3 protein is CSVVLGHDYGYTF. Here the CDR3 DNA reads TGCAGCGTTGTCCTGGGGCATGACTATGGCTACACCTTC.

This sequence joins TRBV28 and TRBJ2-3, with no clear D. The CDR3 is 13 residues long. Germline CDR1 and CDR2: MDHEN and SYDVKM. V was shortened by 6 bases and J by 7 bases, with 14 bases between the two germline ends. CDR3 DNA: TGTGCCAGCAGCCCTCCGGCCCAACATACGCAGTATTTT. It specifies CASSPPAQHTQYF.

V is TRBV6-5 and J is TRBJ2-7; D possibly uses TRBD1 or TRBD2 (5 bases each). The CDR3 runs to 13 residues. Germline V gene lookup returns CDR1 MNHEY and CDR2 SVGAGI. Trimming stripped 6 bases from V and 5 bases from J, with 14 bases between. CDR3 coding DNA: TGTGCCAGCAGGAGGGGTGTTTTCCACGAGCAGTACTTC. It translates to CASRRGVFHEQYF.

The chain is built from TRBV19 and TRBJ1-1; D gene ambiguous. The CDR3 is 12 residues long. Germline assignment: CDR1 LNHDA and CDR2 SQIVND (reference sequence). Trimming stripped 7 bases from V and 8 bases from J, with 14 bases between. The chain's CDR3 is CASNVPPTEAFF. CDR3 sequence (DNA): TGTGCCAGTAACGTTCCCCCAACAGAAGCTTTCTTT.

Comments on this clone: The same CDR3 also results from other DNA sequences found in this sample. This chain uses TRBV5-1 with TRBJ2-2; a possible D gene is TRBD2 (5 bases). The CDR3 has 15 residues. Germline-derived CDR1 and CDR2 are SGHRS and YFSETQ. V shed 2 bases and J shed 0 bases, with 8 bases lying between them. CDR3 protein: CASSLRDSNTGELFF. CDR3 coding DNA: TGCGCCAGCAGCTTACGGGATTCGAACACCGGGGAGCTGTTTTTT.

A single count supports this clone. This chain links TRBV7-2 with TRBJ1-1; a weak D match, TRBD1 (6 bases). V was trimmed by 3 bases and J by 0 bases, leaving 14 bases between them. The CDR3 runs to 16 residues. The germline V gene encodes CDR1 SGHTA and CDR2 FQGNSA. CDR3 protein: CASSFVLGGLNTEAFF. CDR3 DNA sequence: TGTGCCAGCAGCTTCGTGTTAGGGGGATTGAACACTGAAGCTTTCTTT.

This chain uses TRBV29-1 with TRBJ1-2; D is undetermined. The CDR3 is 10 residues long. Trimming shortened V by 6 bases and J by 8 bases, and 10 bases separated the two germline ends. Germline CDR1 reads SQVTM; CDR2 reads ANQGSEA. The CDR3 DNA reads TGCAGCGTGACCCCCGGAGGCTACACCTTC. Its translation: CSVTPGGYTF.

CDR3 nucleotides: TGTGCCAGCAGCCAAGGGTTGGGAGCCTATGGCTACACCTTC. It encodes CASSQGLGAYGYTF. This chain uses TRBV7-9 with TRBJ1-2; unclear D gene. There are 14 residues in the CDR3. Trimming shortened V by 5 bases and J by 4 bases, and 14 bases separated the two germline ends. Germline lookup yields CDR1 SEHNR and CDR2 FQNEAQ (reference sequence).

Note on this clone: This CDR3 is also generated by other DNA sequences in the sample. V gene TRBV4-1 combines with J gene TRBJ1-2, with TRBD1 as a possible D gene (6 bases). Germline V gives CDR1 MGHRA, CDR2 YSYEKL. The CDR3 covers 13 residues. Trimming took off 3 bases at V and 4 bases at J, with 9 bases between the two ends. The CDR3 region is CASSQEQGYGYTF. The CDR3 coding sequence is TGCGCCAGCAGCCAGGAACAGGGCTATGGCTACACCTTC.

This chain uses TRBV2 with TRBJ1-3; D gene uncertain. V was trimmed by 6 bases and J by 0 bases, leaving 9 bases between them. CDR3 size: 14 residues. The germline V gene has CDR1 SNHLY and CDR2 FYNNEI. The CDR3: CASRLTSSGNTIYF. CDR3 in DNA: TGTGCCAGCAGGCTCACTAGCTCTGGAAACACCATATATTTT.

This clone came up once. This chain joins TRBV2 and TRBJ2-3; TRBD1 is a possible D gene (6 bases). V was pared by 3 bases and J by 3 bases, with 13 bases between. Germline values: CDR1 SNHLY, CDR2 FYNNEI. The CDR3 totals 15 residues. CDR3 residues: CASSDLGHGTDTQYF. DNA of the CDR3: TGTGCCAGCAGTGATCTGGGACACGGGACAGATACGCAGTATTTT.

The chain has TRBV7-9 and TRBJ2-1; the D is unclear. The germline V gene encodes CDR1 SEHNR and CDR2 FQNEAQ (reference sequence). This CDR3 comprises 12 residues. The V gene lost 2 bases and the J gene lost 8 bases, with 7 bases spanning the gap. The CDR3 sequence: CASSLSFHEQFF. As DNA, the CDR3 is TGTGCCAGCAGCTTAAGTTTCCATGAGCAGTTCTTC.

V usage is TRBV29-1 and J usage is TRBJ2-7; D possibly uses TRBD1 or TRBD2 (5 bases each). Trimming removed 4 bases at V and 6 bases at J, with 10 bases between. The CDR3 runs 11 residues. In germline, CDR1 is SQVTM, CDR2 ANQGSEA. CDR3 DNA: TGCAGCGTTGGAGGGGCGGGCGAGCAGTACTTC. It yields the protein CSVGGAGEQYF.

The CDR3 coding sequence is TGTGCCATCAGCGTCATTAGCAATCAGCCCCAGCATTTT. Protein product: CAISVISNQPQHF. The rearrangement uses TRBV10-3 and TRBJ1-5; no firm D call. CDR3 length: 13 amino acids. Trimming left V 6 bases short and J 0 bases short, with 6 bases between. Per the germline V gene, CDR1 is ENHRY and CDR2 is SYGVKD.

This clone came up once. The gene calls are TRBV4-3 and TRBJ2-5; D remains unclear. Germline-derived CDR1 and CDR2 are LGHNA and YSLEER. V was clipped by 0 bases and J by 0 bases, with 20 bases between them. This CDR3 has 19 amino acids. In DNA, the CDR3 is TGCGCCAGCAGCCAAGATCTTGTGAGCTGGGCAAACTACCAAGAGACCCAGTACTTC. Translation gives CASSQDLVSWANYQETQYF.

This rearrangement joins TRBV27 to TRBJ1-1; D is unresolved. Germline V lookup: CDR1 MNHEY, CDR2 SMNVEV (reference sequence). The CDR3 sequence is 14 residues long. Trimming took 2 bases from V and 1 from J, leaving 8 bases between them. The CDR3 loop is CASSLIGPNTEAFF. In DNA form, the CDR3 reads TGTGCCAGCAGTTTAATCGGTCCGAACACTGAAGCTTTCTTT.

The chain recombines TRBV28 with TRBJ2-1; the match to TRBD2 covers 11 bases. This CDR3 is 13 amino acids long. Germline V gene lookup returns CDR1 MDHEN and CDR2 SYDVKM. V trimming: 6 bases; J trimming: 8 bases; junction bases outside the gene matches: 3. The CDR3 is CASRTSGTYEQFF. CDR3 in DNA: TGTGCCAGCAGGACTAGCGGGACCTATGAGCAGTTCTTC.

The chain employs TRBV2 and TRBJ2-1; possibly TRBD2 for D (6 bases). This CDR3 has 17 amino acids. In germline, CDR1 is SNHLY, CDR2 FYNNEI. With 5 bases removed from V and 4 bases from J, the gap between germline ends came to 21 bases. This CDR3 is CASSYRRAGHLYNEQFF. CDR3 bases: TGTGCCAGCAGTTACAGGAGGGCGGGCCATTTATACAATGAGCAGTTCTTC.

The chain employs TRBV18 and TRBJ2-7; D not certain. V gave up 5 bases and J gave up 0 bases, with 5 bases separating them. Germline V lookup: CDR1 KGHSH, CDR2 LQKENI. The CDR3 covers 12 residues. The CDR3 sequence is CASSKASYEQYF. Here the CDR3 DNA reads TGTGCCAGCTCAAAGGCCTCCTACGAGCAGTACTTC.

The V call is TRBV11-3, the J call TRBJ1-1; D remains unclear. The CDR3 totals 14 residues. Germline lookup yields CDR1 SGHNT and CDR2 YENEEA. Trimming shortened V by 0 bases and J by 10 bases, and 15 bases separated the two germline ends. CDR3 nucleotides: TGTGCCAGCAGCTTAGATCCCACAGTTTTAGGAGCTTTCTTT. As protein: CASSLDPTVLGAFF. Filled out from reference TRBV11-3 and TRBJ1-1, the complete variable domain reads EAGVVQSPRYKIIEKKQPVAFWCNPISGHNTLYWYLQNLGQGPELLIRYENEEAVDDSQLPKDRFSAERLKGVDSTLKIQPAELGDSAVYLCASSLDPTVLGAFFGQGTRLTVV.

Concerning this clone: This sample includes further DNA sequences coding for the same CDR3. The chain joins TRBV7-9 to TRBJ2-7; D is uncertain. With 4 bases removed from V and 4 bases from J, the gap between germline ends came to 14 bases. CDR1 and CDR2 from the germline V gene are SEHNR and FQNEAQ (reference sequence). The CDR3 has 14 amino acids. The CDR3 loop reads CASSSLAGVYEQYF. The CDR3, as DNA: TGTGCCAGCAGCTCCTTGGCAGGCGTTTACGAGCAGTACTTC.

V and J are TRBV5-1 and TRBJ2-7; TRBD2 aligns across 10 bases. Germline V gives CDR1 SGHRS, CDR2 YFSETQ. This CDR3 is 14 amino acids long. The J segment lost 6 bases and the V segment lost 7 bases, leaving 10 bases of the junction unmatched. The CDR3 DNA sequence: TGCGCCAGCTCCCAAAAAGCGGGAGGGCTCGAGCAGTACTTC. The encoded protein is CASSQKAGGLEQYF. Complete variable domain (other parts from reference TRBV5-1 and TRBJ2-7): KAGVTQTPRYLIKTRGQQVTLSCSPISGHRSVSWYQQTPGQGLQFLFEYFSETQRNKGNFPGRFSGRQFSNSRSEMNVSTLELGDSALYLCASSQKAGGLEQYFGPGTRLTVT.

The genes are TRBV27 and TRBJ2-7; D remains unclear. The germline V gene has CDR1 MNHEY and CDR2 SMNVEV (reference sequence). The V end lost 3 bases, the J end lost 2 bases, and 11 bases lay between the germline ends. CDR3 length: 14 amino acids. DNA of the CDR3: TGTGCCAGCAGTTTTCTCGGCTCGACCTACGAGCAGTACTTC. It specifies CASSFLGSTYEQYF.

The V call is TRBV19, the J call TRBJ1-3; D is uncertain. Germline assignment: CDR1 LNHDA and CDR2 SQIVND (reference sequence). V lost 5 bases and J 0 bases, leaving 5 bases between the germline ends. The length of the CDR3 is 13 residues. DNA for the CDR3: TGTGCCAGTAGTTTAAACTCTGGAAACACCATATATTTT. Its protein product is CASSLNSGNTIYF.

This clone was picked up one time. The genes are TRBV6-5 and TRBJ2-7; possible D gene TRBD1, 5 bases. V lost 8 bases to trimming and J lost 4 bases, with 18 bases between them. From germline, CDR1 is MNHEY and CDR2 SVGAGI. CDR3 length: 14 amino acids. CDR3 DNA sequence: TGTGCCAGCGCTTACCAGGGTTTGGGGTACGAGCAGTACTTC. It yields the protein CASAYQGLGYEQYF.

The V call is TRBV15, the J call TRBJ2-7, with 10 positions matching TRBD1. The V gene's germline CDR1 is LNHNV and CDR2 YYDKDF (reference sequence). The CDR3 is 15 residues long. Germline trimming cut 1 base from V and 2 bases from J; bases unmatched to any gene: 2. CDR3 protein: CATSRAGQGAYEQYF. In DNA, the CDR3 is TGTGCCACCAGCAGAGCCGGACAGGGGGCCTACGAGCAGTACTTC.

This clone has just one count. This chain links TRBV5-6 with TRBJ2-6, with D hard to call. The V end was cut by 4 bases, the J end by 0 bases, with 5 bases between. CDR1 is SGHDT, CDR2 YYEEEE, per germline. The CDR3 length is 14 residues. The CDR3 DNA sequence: TGTGCCAGCAGCCACCCCTCTGGGGCCAACGTCCTGACTTTC. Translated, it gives CASSHPSGANVLTF.